A single sample gave rise to the 8 T cell receptor beta chains below, sequenced in a study of blood T cell repertoires in COVID-19. The assay was immunoSEQ multiplex PCR, and TCRdb's table has in-frame clones only and misses some. Among about 420,000 clones listed, 85% to 90% were seen once. Sequencing input: peripheral blood. Source of these receptors: a man aged 18 to 30 with COVID-19, enrolled during active disease.

CDR3 residues: CASSPPLLRTDTQYF. In DNA form, the CDR3 reads TGTGCCAGCTCACCACCCTTACTCCGCACAGATACGCAGTATTTT. The gene calls are TRBV18 and TRBJ2-3, with D unclear. Per the germline V gene, CDR1 is KGHSH and CDR2 is LQKENI. V was pared by 0 bases and J by 1 base, with 8 bases between. The length of the CDR3 is 15 residues.

The V call is TRBV18, the J call TRBJ2-2; a possible D gene is TRBD1 (5 bases). V shed 3 bases and J shed 5 bases, with 16 bases lying between them. This CDR3 has 16 amino acids. Per the germline V gene, CDR1 is KGHSH and CDR2 is LQKENI. This CDR3 is CASSPAGQGATGELFF. Here the CDR3 DNA reads TGTGCCAGCTCACCGGCCGGACAAGGTGCGACCGGGGAGCTGTTTTTT. The complete variable domain, with remaining parts taken from reference TRBV18 and TRBJ2-2, reads NAGVMQNPRHLVRRRGQEARLRCSPMKGHSHVYWYRQLPEEGLKFMVYLQKENIIDESGMPKERFSAEFPKEGPSILRIQQVVRGDSAAYFCASSPAGQGATGELFFGEGSRLTVL.

The V call is TRBV19, the J call TRBJ1-2; 7 bases line up with TRBD1. CDR1 and CDR2 from the germline V gene are LNHDA and SQIVND (reference sequence). The junction had 6 bases not matched to a gene; V was cut back by 3 bases and J by 8 bases. The CDR3 has 13 amino acids. In nucleotides, the CDR3 is TGTGCCAGTAGTATTGGAGGGGGCAAGGGCTACACCTTC. Its translation is CASSIGGGKGYTF.

This chain uses TRBV10-3 with TRBJ2-3; TRBD2 matches at 9 bases. Per germline, CDR1 ENHRY and CDR2 SYGVKD. This CDR3 contains 18 residues. The V segment lost 0 bases and the J segment 5 bases; nucleotides outside the gene matches: 12. The CDR3, as DNA: TGTGCCATCAGTGAGTCCCCGATACCGACTAGCGGAGGAGATACGCAGTATTTT. The encoded protein is CAISESPIPTSGGDTQYF.

The V gene is TRBV5-8, the J gene TRBJ2-3; 10 bases line up with TRBD1. The germline V gene encodes CDR1 SGHTS and CDR2 YDEGEE. The V segment lost 6 bases and the J segment 0 bases; nucleotides outside the gene matches: 7. The CDR3 runs 16 residues. This CDR3 reads CASTSGTGASTDTQYF. CDR3 DNA: TGTGCCAGCACCTCCGGGACAGGGGCTAGCACAGATACGCAGTATTTT.

The chain links TRBV5-4 to TRBJ2-3; tentative D call: TRBD2 (6 bases). Germline V gene data show CDR1 as SGHNT and CDR2 as YYREEE (reference sequence). The CDR3 length is 15 residues. V lost 4 bases to trimming and J lost 0 bases, with 12 bases between them. This CDR3 reads CASSISGTSTDTQYF. CDR3 nucleotides: TGTGCCAGCAGCATATCCGGGACTAGCACAGATACGCAGTATTTT.

The rearrangement uses TRBV27 and TRBJ1-2, with 12 bases that match TRBD1. Germline V gene lookup returns CDR1 MNHEY and CDR2 SMNVEV (reference sequence). The V and J ends lost 3 bases and 6 bases, in that order; junction bases with no gene match: 5. The CDR3 consists of 15 residues. The CDR3 nucleotides are TGTGCCAGCAGTTTTAGGGGGACAGGGGGCGATGGCTACACCTTC. This encodes CASSFRGTGGDGYTF.

The chain recombines TRBV7-9 with TRBJ2-3; the D gene is possibly TRBD2 (6 bases). This CDR3 is 16 amino acids long. Germline V lookup: CDR1 SEHNR, CDR2 FQNEAQ (reference sequence). V was cut by 0 bases and J by 1 base, with 11 bases left in between. CDR3 loop: CASSLAGGERTDTQYF. The CDR3 coding sequence is TGTGCCAGCAGCTTAGCTGGCGGGGAGCGCACAGATACGCAGTATTTT.